The 9 T cell receptor beta chains presented below share a single source sample, sequenced in a study of T cell clonality in common variable immunodeficiency. Produced via immunoSEQ multiplex PCR; TCRdb's table is partial and in-frame only. Singletons are absent from the sample, which has about 66,000 clones. Sample: peripheral blood mononuclear cells. The receptors originated from a person aged 18-70 years in good health.

Worth noting for this clone: The read ends 3 residues before the CDR3 terminus; that terminus is restored from the germline J gene. The chain joins TRBV2 to TRBJ2-5, with D possibly matching TRBD2 (5 bases). The CDR3 has 16 residues. Trimming removed 4 bases from V and 0 bases from J, with 15 bases in between. Germline lookup yields CDR1 SNHLY and CDR2 FYNNEI. CDR3 DNA, as far as it was read: TGTGCCAGCAGTGGTGGTCGCGGGCAGTACCAAGAGACC. Protein product: CASSGGRGQYQET. The complete CDR3 reads CASSGGRGQYQETQYF.

This clone was detected many times. The read ends 3 residues shy of where the CDR3 ends; the end is completed using the germline J gene. The V gene is TRBV10-3, the J gene TRBJ2-7; D gene unclear. Trimming removed 8 bases at V and 0 bases at J, with 11 bases between. Per germline, CDR1 ENHRY and CDR2 SYGVKD. There are 13 residues in the CDR3. The CDR3 bases that were read are TGTGCCATCCAAAAAGGGTCCTCCTACGAG. It is translated as CAIQKGSSYE. From start to end, the CDR3 is CAIQKGSSYEQYF.

To note about this clone: A far larger clone is one base from this, pointing to a likely read error. The CDR3 goes on 3 residues after the read ends, and that part is filled in from the germline J gene. The chain has TRBV11-3 and TRBJ1-1, with D possibly matching TRBD1 (5 bases). Trimming shortened V by 3 bases and J by 1 base, and 6 bases separated the two germline ends. CDR3 size: 13 residues. CDR1 and CDR2 from the germline V gene are SGHNT and YENEEA. The CDR3 spells CASSLGGNTEAFF. The sequenced part of the CDR3 DNA is TGTGCCAGCAGCTTGGGGGGGAACACTGAA.

This clone was observed many times. From the germline J gene comes the end of the CDR3, since the read stops 3 residues before it. The rearrangement joins TRBV29-1 to TRBJ2-1, with D possibly being TRBD1 (6 bases). Trimming cost V 4 bases and J 8 bases, with 15 bases left between them. The germline V gene has CDR1 SQVTM and CDR2 ANQGSEA. The length of the CDR3 is 13 residues. CDR3 DNA, as far as it was read: TGCAGCGTTGGGTGGGCAGGGGACGATGAG. It encodes CSVGWAGDDE. The whole CDR3 region reads CSVGWAGDDEQFF.

This clone was found many times. With the read ending 3 residues before the CDR3 end, the germline J gene is used to fill in that end. V and J are TRBV20-1 and TRBJ2-5, with D maybe TRBD1 (5 bases). The length of the CDR3 is 15 residues. V shed 0 bases and J shed 7 bases, with 18 bases lying between them. CDR1 and CDR2 (germline): DFQATT, SNEGSKA (reference sequence). CDR3 residues: CSARDPPAGQATQYF. CDR3 bases read: TGCAGTGCTAGAGATCCTCCCGCAGGGCAGGCGACC.

This clone appeared many times. The read halts 3 residues ahead of the CDR3 end, with the missing end drawn from the germline J gene. The V call is TRBV28, the J call TRBJ2-5, with TRBD1 as a possible D gene (5 bases). The CDR3 runs to 15 residues. Germline loops: CDR1 MDHEN, CDR2 SYDVKM. With 2 bases removed from V and 4 bases from J, the gap between germline ends came to 14 bases. CDR3 protein: CASSLEQASLETQYF. CDR3 DNA, as far as it was read: TGTGCCAGCAGTTTAGAACAGGCCTCCCTAGAGACC.

This clone was picked up many times. The DNA ends 3 residues before the CDR3 does, and the rest of the CDR3 is filled in from the germline J gene. The rearrangement uses TRBV11-2 and TRBJ1-5, with D possibly matching TRBD1 (6 bases). This CDR3 is 15 amino acids long. The germline V gene has CDR1 SGHAT and CDR2 FQNNGV. V was clipped by 2 bases and J by 3 bases, with 11 bases between them. The DNA read from the CDR3 is TGTGCCAGCAGCTTACAGGGGCTGATCAATCAGCCC. It translates to CASSLQGLINQP. The entire CDR3 sequence reads CASSLQGLINQPQHF. Full variable domain (outside the CDR3, taken from reference TRBV11-2 and TRBJ1-5): EAGVAQSPRYKIIEKRQSVAFWCNPISGHATLYWYQQILGQGPKLLIQFQNNGVVDDSQLPKDRFSAERLKGVDSTLKIQPAKLEDSAVYLCASSLQGLINQPQHFGDGTRLSIL.

This clone was picked up a small number of times. The CDR3 end lies 3 residues beyond the end of the read and is filled in from the germline J gene. This chain joins TRBV20-1 and TRBJ2-5; 7 bases are shared with TRBD2. CDR1 is DFQATT, CDR2 SNEGSKA, per germline (reference sequence). Germline trimming cut 6 bases from V and 2 bases from J; bases unmatched to any gene: 9. The CDR3 contains 14 residues. CDR3 DNA, as far as it was read: TGCAGTGCCCACCTACTAGCGTTTCAAGAGACC. Residues: CSAHLLAFQET. The full CDR3 sequence reads CSAHLLAFQETQYF.

In this sample, this clone turned up a few times. The read gets to within 3 residues of the CDR3 end, and the germline J gene fills in the rest. The genes are TRBV19 and TRBJ1-2, with D hard to call. The CDR3 sequence is 14 residues long. From germline, CDR1 is LNHDA and CDR2 SQIVND (reference sequence). Incomplete CDR3 DNA: TGTGCCAGTAGTATGCTGGCCGGCACAGATACC. Translating gives CASSMLAGTDT. The whole CDR3 protein reads CASSMLAGTDTYTF. Together with reference TRBV19 and TRBJ1-2, the CDR3 gives the full variable domain: DGGITQSPKYLFRKEGQNVTLSCEQNLNHDAMYWYRQDPGQGLRLIYYSQIVNDFQKGDIAEGYSVSREKKESFPLTVTSAQKNPTAFYLCASSMLAGTDTYTFGSGTRLTVV.